Listed below are T cell receptor beta chains from one sample, sequenced in a study of T cells in Graves' hyperthyroidism and ophthalmopathy. TCRdb processed the multiplex PCR reads anew with MiXCR; each CDR3 protein has one entry. Of hundreds of thousands of distinct CDR3 sequences in the sample, approximately 40% were seen once. Sequencing used blood. The source is a woman aged 40 to 55 with Graves' hyperthyroidism. The conserved cysteine and the conserved F or W are not part of the CDR3 here. Clone size is shown for a subset of rows, as once, few, many or a class of expanded clone.

>.|TRBV29-1|TRBJ1-5|11
SVEAGGPETQH
>few|TRBV4-1|TRBJ1-1|14
ASSQFNPRGGAEAF
>many|TRBV20-1|TRBJ2-7|11
SALLAGGGEQY
>.|TRBV2|.|16
ASSLNVGERGGLSEQY
>.|TRBV9|TRBJ2-3|13
AISQGEFHTDTQY
>few|TRBV12-3/TRBV12-4|TRBJ2-5|13
ASSFRVKRQETQY
>many|TRBV10-1|TRBJ1-4|11
ASSAGPGEKLF
>once|TRBV10-3|TRBJ1-5|14
ASSRGGSNSNQPQH
>many|TRBV20-1|TRBJ1-2|13
SARDQAGANYGYT
>many|TRBV5-1|TRBJ1-3|12
ASSSDSSGNTIY
>.|TRBV7-8|TRBJ1-1|11
ASRKEGGTEAF
>.|TRBV12-3/TRBV12-4|.|12
ASSNGGGDNEQF
>.|TRBV10-3|TRBJ1-4|12
AIKDRLIREKLF
>.|TRBV10-1|TRBJ1-5|10
ARRGQGQPQH
>few|TRBV27|TRBJ2-7|14
ASSPQTGGFGNEQY
>.|TRBV12-3/TRBV12-4|TRBJ1-3|16
ASNKEGISAFSGNTIY
>.|TRBV20-1|TRBJ1-6|13
SATPGRRANSPLH
>many|TRBV7-9|TRBJ2-5|12
ASSLGTTQETQY